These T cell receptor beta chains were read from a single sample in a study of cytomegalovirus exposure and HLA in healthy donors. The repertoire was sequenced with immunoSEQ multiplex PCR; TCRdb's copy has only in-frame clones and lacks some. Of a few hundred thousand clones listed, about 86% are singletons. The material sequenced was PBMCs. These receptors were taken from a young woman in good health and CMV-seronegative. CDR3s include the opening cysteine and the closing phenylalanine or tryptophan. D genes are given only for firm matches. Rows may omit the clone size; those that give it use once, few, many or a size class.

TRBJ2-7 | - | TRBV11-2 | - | TGTGCCAGCAGCTACGACTCGACCGTGGTTTCCTACGAGCAGTACTTC | CASSYDSTVVSYEQYF
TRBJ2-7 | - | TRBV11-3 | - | TGTGCCAGCAGCCAGGGCACCTACGAGCAGTACTTC | CASSQGTYEQYF
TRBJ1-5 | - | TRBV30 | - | TGTGCCTGGAGTCAGGTGAATAGCAATCAGCCCCAGCATTTT | CAWSQVNSNQPQHF
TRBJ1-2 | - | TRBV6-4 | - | TGTGCCAGCAGTCCCACAGCGTCAGGGTATGGCTACACCTTC | CASSPTASGYGYTF
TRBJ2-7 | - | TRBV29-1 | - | TGCAGCGTTGAAGGGATGGGGGGGGCTCCCGGGTCGTACGAGCAGTACTTC | CSVEGMGGAPGSYEQYF
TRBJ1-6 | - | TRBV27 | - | TGTGCCAGCATGGAGTTCCGGGTAAATTCGGCCCTCCACTTT | CASMEFRVNSALHF
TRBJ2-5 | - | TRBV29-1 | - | TGCAGCGTCGAACGGGGTACCGAAACCGATGGAGAGACCCAGTACTTC | CSVERGTETDGETQYF
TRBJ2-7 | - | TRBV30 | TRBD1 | TGTGCCTGGATCGCCGGGACAGGGGGCACCGAGCAGTACTTC | CAWIAGTGGTEQYF
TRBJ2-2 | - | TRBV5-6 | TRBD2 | TGTGCCACCAGACTAGCGGGAGTTACCGGGGATATCACCGGGGAGCTGTTTTTT | CATRLAGVTGDITGELFF
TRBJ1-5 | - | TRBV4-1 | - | TGCGCCAGCAGCCAAGAGCAGCTTGAGGGTCATCAGCCCCAGCATTTT | CASSQEQLEGHQPQHF
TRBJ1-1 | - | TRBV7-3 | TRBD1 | TGTGCCAGCAGCTTAGCCGGGACAGGGGTCACTGAAGCTTTCTTT | CASSLAGTGVTEAFF
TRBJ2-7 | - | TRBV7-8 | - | TGTGCCAGCAGCCTAAGCAGGGTACCTCTACGATCGCAGTACTTC | CASSLSRVPLRSQYF
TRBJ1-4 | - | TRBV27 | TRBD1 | TGTGCCAGCAGACAGACAGGGAATGAAAAACTGTTTTTT | CASRQTGNEKLFF
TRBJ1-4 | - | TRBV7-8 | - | TGTGCCAGCAGCTTACCCAAATACAGGAAAACTAATGAAAAACTGTTTTTT | CASSLPKYRKTNEKLFF
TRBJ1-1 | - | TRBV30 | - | TGTGCCTGGAGAGTTCAGGGCGAGTTCACTGAAGCTTTCTTT | CAWRVQGEFTEAFF
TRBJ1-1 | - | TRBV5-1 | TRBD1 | TGCGCCAGCAGCTACGAGACAGGGGGCGGGACTGAAGCTTTCTTT | CASSYETGGGTEAFF
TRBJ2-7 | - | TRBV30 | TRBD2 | TGTGCCTGGAGTGTAACCCCGGGACTAGCGGTGCACTCCTACGAGCAGTACTTC | CAWSVTPGLAVHSYEQYF
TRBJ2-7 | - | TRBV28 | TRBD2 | TGTGCCAGCAGTTTATCGGGGACTAGCGGCAACTACGAGCAGTACTTC | CASSLSGTSGNYEQYF
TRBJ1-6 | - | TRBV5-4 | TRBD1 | TGTGCCAGCAGCCGGGACAGAACAAATTCACCCCTCCACTTT | CASSRDRTNSPLHF
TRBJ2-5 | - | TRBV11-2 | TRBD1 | TGTGCCAGCGGAAGACAGGGAGAAGAGACCCAGTACTTC | CASGRQGEETQYF
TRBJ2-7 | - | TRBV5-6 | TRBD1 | TGTGCCAGCAGCCCGGTGACAGGGGGCTACGAGCAGTACTTC | CASSPVTGGYEQYF
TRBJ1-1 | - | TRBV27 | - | TGTGCCAGCAGTTACTTGGAGGGATACACTGAAGCTTTCTTT | CASSYLEGYTEAFF
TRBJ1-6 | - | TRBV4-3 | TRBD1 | TGCGCCAGCAGCCAAGATGAGTGGGACAGCAATTCACCCCTCCACTTT | CASSQDEWDSNSPLHF
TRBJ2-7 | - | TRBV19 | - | TGTGCCAGTAGGCGAAAGGACACACGTACTTCCTACGAGCAGTACTTC | CASRRKDTRTSYEQYF
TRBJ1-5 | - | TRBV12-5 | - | TGTGCTAGTGGTTTGGTACGGGGAAAGTATCAGCCCCAGCATTTT | CASGLVRGKYQPQHF
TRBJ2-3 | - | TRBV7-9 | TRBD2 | TGTGCCAGCAGCTTTAGCGGGAGCCTTCCAGATACGCAGTATTTT | CASSFSGSLPDTQYF
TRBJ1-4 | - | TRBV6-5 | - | TGTGCCAGCAGACTCGACAGGCATGAAAAACTGTTTTTT | CASRLDRHEKLFF
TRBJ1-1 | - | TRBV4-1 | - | TGCGCCAGCAGCCAAGCGGCGGGGGTCTTTATGAACACTGAAGCTTTCTTT | CASSQAAGVFMNTEAFF
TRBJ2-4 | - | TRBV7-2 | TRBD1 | TGTGCCAGCAGCTTAGGTCCGGGACAGATTCGGAGGTCCAAAAACATTCAGTACTTC | CASSLGPGQIRRSKNIQYF
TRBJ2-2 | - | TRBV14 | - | TGTGCCAGCAGCCCCTTGCGGTCGGGGGAGCTGTTTTTT | CASSPLRSGELFF
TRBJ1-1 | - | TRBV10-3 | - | TGTGCCGCGGGGGGACGGACTGAAGCTTTCTTT | CAAGGRTEAFF
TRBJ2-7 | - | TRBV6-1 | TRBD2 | TGTGCCAGCAGGGGGGGACTAGCGGTCTACGAGCAGTACTTC | CASRGGLAVYEQYF
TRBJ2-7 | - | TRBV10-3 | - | TGTGCCATCAGGCCGATCGGAGGGGACGAGCAGTACTTC | CAIRPIGGDEQYF
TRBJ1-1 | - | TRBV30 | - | TGTGCCTGGAGTGTACGGGGGGGGACTGAAGCTTTCTTT | CAWSVRGGTEAFF
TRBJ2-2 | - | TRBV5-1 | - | TGCGCCAGCAGCTACTCCTGGACGGGAACCGGGGAGCTGTTTTTT | CASSYSWTGTGELFF
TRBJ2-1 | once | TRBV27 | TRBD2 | TGTGCCAGCAGTCCCTCCCTAGCGGGAGGGTACAATGAGCAGTTCTTC | CASSPSLAGGYNEQFF
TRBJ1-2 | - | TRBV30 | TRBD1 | TGTGCCTGGAGTGTAGGGGGCCAATATGGCTACACCTTC | CAWSVGGQYGYTF
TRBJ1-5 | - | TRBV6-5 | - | TGTGCCAGCAGTAAGGAAGGAGTTAGCAATCAGCCCCAGCATTTT | CASSKEGVSNQPQHF
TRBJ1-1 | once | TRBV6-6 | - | TGTGCCAGCAGTTACTCGAAGGAGGGTACCACTGAAGCTTTCTTT | CASSYSKEGTTEAFF